These 30 T cell receptor beta chains share one sample of origin, sequenced in a study of identical twins' blood T cells. TCRdb itself ran the 5' RACE reads through MiXCR, one entry per CDR3 protein. The repertoire holds 350,000 to 400,000 distinct CDR3 sequences, with 25% to 35% as singletons. Source material: PBMCs. These TCRs come from a woman aged 18 to 49 in good health.

This clonotype came up many times. The V call is TRBV20-1, the J call TRBJ1-1; D might be TRBD1 (5 bases). This CDR3 contains 11 residues. Germline CDR1 and CDR2: DFQATT and SNEGSKA (reference sequence). V lost 5 bases, J lost 5 bases, and 9 bases lay in between. The CDR3 nucleotides read TGCAGTGCTGGGGGGGTAACTGAAGCTTTCTTT. Translating gives CSAGGVTEAFF.

The sample holds a few counts of this clonotype. The chain links TRBV12-3 or TRBV12-4 to TRBJ1-2, with D possibly TRBD1 on 5 matching bases. With 3 bases removed from V and 7 bases from J, the gap between germline ends came to 9 bases. This CDR3 comprises 12 residues. The DNA of the CDR3 is TGTGCCAGCAGTTTTCATGGGGCTGGCTACACCTTC. This codes for CASSFHGAGYTF.

Comments on this clonotype: With a much larger clone just one base away, this may be a read error. The V and J genes are TRBV4-3 and TRBJ1-1, with unresolved D. Germline V CDR1 and CDR2: LGHNA, YSLEER. This CDR3 has 16 residues. The CDR3 here is CASSQIGVHWNTEALF. DNA of the CDR3: TGCGCCAGCAGCCAAATAGGAGTCCACTGGAACACTGAAGCTCTCTTT.

This clonotype occurred a few times. The genes are TRBV12-3 or TRBV12-4 and TRBJ1-2; 7 bases map to TRBD1. The CDR3 is made up of 13 amino acids. V dropped 6 bases and J dropped 8; count of bases not matched to a gene: 9. DNA for the CDR3: TGTGCCAGCAGCCAAAGGGGGCGCGTAGGCTACACCTTC. Its protein product is CASSQRGRVGYTF.

With regard to this clonotype: An end of the junction does not agree with germline; a read error may underlie this. The chain employs TRBV20-1 and TRBJ1-6; unclear D gene. Germline CDR1 and CDR2: DFQATT and SNEGSKA (reference sequence). The CDR3 has 13 residues. The CDR3: CGAGELQNSPLHF. In DNA form, the CDR3 reads TGCGGTGCTGGGGAGCTCCAGAATTCACCCCTCCACTTT.

This clonotype has at least ten counts. The chain is built from TRBV3-1 and TRBJ2-4; TRBD1 is a possible D gene (5 bases). This CDR3 has 16 amino acids. V lost 4 bases and J lost 0, with 13 bases in between. Germline V gene lookup returns CDR1 LGHDT and CDR2 YNNKEL (reference sequence). The CDR3 region is CASSPLPGKAKNIQYF. CDR3 DNA sequence: TGTGCCAGCAGCCCCCTCCCAGGGAAAGCCAAAAACATTCAGTACTTC.

This clonotype was detected ten times or more. This sequence joins TRBV21-1 and TRBJ2-1; the table's D gene call, TRBD2, was not cross checked with the DNA. TRBV21-1 is assigned pseudogene status. This CDR3 is built from 12 residues. CDR3 sequence: CASSKTGLEQFF. The DNA of the CDR3 is TGTGCCAGCAGCAAAACAGGACTAGAGCAGTTCTTC.

The rearrangement joins TRBV5-5 to TRBJ2-1, with D possibly TRBD1 on 6 matching bases. Germline lookup yields CDR1 SGHKS and CDR2 YYEKEE (reference sequence). This CDR3 is built from 14 residues. V was trimmed by 4 bases and J by 4 bases, leaving 12 bases between them. CDR3: CASSPTGNYNEQFF. For the CDR3, the DNA is TGTGCCAGCAGCCCGACAGGTAATTACAATGAGCAGTTCTTC.

The chain joins TRBV29-1 to TRBJ2-1; no clear D. This CDR3 contains 15 residues. Germline V CDR1 and CDR2: SQVTM, ANQGSEA. Trimming stripped 6 bases from V and 5 bases from J, with 20 bases between. The CDR3, as DNA: TGCAGCGTGGACGGATTAGTGGCACCTCACAATGAGCAGTTCTTC. This translates into CSVDGLVAPHNEQFF.

In this sample, this clonotype turned up many times. V usage is TRBV2 and J usage is TRBJ2-1, with a weak D call TRBD2 (5 bases). Germline CDR1 is SNHLY and CDR2 is FYNNEI. This CDR3 is 12 amino acids long. The V end was cut by 6 bases, the J end by 6 bases, with 9 bases between. Here the CDR3 DNA reads TGTGCCAGCAGCTCACTAGTCAATGAGCAGTTCTTC. Protein product: CASSSLVNEQFF.

This clonotype has at least ten counts. The chain joins TRBV20-1 to TRBJ1-4; no clear D. The germline V gene encodes CDR1 DFQATT and CDR2 SNEGSKA (reference sequence). The CDR3 length is 17 residues. Trimming took off 1 base at V and 4 bases at J, with 19 bases between the two ends. This chain's CDR3 is CSARAADPRPFNEKLFF. The CDR3 coding sequence is TGCAGTGCTAGAGCGGCGGATCCCCGCCCTTTTAATGAAAAACTGTTTTTT.

Turning to this clonotype: Given a much more abundant clone one base away, this may be a read error. This rearrangement joins TRBV6-6 to TRBJ1-5; D not certain. The V gene's germline CDR1 is MNHNY and CDR2 SVGAGI (reference sequence). CDR3 size: 13 residues. CDR3 loop: CASSYSSNQPHHF. CDR3 DNA: TGTGCCAGCAGTTACTCCAGCAATCAGCCCCATCATTTT.

The chain joins TRBV19 to TRBJ1-1; maybe TRBD1 (6 bases). Germline CDR1 reads LNHDA; CDR2 reads SQIVND (reference sequence). The CDR3 has 15 amino acids. V gave up 10 bases and J gave up 7 bases, with 25 bases separating them. The CDR3 sequence is CATLIRGWPSVEAFF. For the CDR3, the DNA is TGTGCCACCCTTATAAGGGGGTGGCCGTCCGTTGAAGCTTTCTTT.

This clonotype has just one count. This chain links TRBV4-3 with TRBJ2-1; D might be TRBD2 (5 bases). V gave up 3 bases and J gave up 8 bases, with 17 bases separating them. CDR3 length equals 15 residues. Germline V gene data show CDR1 as LGHNA and CDR2 as YSLEER. The CDR3 nucleotides are TGCGCCAGCAGCCAGTTAAGCGGTGGAGATGATGAGCAGTTCTTC. It encodes CASSQLSGGDDEQFF.

This clonotype was detected a few times. V and J are TRBV12-3 or TRBV12-4 and TRBJ2-2; D gene uncertain. This CDR3 spans 19 amino acids. V was shortened by 7 bases and J by 1 base, with 25 bases between the two germline ends. CDR3 sequence (DNA): TGTGCCAGCACCCTCGCAGTGGGCGGATCCCGGAGGAACACCGGGGAGCTGTTTTTT. Residues: CASTLAVGGSRRNTGELFF.

Notes on this clonotype: A single base separates this from a much larger clone, so it may be a read error. V is TRBV5-6 and J is TRBJ2-3, with 9 bases that match TRBD2. CDR3 length: 15 amino acids. J lost 9 bases, V lost 3 bases, and 11 bases had no gene match. Germline CDR1 SGHDT, CDR2 YYEEEE. The DNA for the CDR3 is TGTGCCAGCAGCTGGGGCGAGCGGGAGGCTTTAACGCAGTATTTT. This encodes CASSWGEREALTQYF.

V and J are TRBV12-5 and TRBJ2-2; D is unclear. The CDR3 runs to 14 residues. Germline V lookup: CDR1 LGHNT, CDR2 FRNRAP. V shed 3 bases and J shed 7 bases, with 12 bases lying between them. CDR3 protein: CASGFRSAVGELFF. DNA of the CDR3: TGTGCTAGTGGTTTTCGGAGTGCGGTCGGGGAGCTGTTTTTT.

The V and J genes are TRBV24-1 and TRBJ1-5, with unresolved D. The CDR3 length is 14 residues. From germline, CDR1 is KGHDR and CDR2 SFDVKD. V gave up 7 bases and J gave up 4 bases, with 13 bases separating them. CDR3: CATSAEGINQPQHF. CDR3 DNA sequence: TGTGCCACCAGCGCCGAAGGGATTAATCAGCCCCAGCATTTT.

This rearrangement joins TRBV5-1 to TRBJ1-2; perhaps TRBD1 as D (5 bases). Deletions cut 0 bases from V and 7 bases from J, with 16 bases between. The CDR3 totals 15 residues. Germline loops: CDR1 SGHRS, CDR2 YFSETQ. Here the CDR3 reads CASSLEMGEIGGYTF. The CDR3 bases are TGCGCCAGCAGCTTGGAGATGGGGGAAATTGGTGGCTACACCTTC.

The chain carries TRBV29-1 and TRBJ1-2, with D possibly TRBD1 on 6 matching bases. The V and J ends lost 3 bases and 3 bases respectively, with 14 bases between them. The CDR3 is 14 residues long. Germline V gene lookup returns CDR1 SQVTM and CDR2 ANQGSEA. As DNA, the CDR3 is TGCAGCGTTGATGGCCAGGGGCGACACTATGGCTACACCTTC. It translates to CSVDGQGRHYGYTF.

The table lists this clonotype with many counts. V usage is TRBV20-1 and J usage is TRBJ2-1; TRBD2 matches 9 bases. The V segment lost 1 base and the J segment 8 bases; nucleotides outside the gene matches: 9. Germline CDR1 DFQATT, CDR2 SNEGSKA (reference sequence). The CDR3 has 15 residues. CDR3 in amino acids: CSARVGSGRFDEQFF. CDR3 coding DNA: TGCAGTGCTAGAGTGGGTAGCGGGAGATTCGATGAGCAGTTCTTC.

This clonotype was counted between two and nine times. V and J are TRBV11-2 and TRBJ1-2, with 9 bases aligning to TRBD1. The V gene's germline CDR1 is SGHAT and CDR2 FQNNGV. The ends lost 0 bases at V and 4 bases at J; junction bases unmatched: 18. CDR3 length: 20 residues. The CDR3 sequence is CASSLDVTQGTGHNFYGYTF. In DNA, the CDR3 is TGTGCCAGCAGCTTAGATGTAACTCAGGGGACAGGGCATAATTTCTATGGCTACACCTTC.

This chain connects TRBV5-1 to TRBJ2-2; D is undetermined. V lost 0 bases, J lost 3 bases, and 6 bases lay in between. This CDR3 has 14 residues. Germline V gene data show CDR1 as SGHRS and CDR2 as YFSETQ. The CDR3 spells CASSLGRYTGELFF. The CDR3 DNA reads TGCGCCAGCAGCTTGGGACGATACACCGGGGAGCTGTTTTTT.

The chain has TRBV11-2 and TRBJ1-2; D is unclear. CDR3 length: 12 amino acids. Deletions cut 3 bases from V and 7 bases from J, with 9 bases between. The germline gives CDR1 SGHAT, CDR2 FQNNGV. Written as DNA, the CDR3 is TGTGCCAGCAGCTTGGGTGGGAGTGGCTACACCTTC. Amino acid sequence: CASSLGGSGYTF.

The rearrangement joins TRBV7-9 to TRBJ1-5; TRBD1 matches at 8 bases. CDR3 length equals 17 residues. The V gene end was trimmed by 3 bases and the J gene end by 3 bases; junction bases not matched to a gene: 10. CDR1 is SEHNR and CDR2 is FQNEAQ in the germline V gene (reference sequence). The DNA of the CDR3 is TGTGCCAGCAGCTTCTTCGGCAGGGGGCTAATCAATCAGCCCCAGCATTTT. Its translation is CASSFFGRGLINQPQHF.

A few counts support this clonotype. The chain joins TRBV20-1 to TRBJ1-1; the D gene is possibly TRBD1 (5 bases). Germline V gives CDR1 DFQATT, CDR2 SNEGSKA (reference sequence). CDR3 length equals 14 residues. V was shortened by 4 bases and J by 1 base, with 13 bases between the two germline ends. The CDR3 DNA reads as TGCAGTGCTAAGGCTGGGGGGAGGAACACTGAAGCTTTCTTT. It translates to CSAKAGGRNTEAFF.

The gene calls are TRBV5-1 and TRBJ1-1; D call uncertain. V dropped 0 bases and J dropped 0 bases, with 9 bases sitting between them. Germline CDR1 SGHRS, CDR2 YFSETQ. This CDR3 has 15 amino acids. CDR3 sequence (DNA): TGCGCCAGCAGCTTGGATATAGGCATGAACACTGAAGCTTTCTTT. Protein product: CASSLDIGMNTEAFF.

The DNA for the CDR3 is TGTGCCAGCAGTTACGGGAACTATGGCTACACCTTC. This sequence encodes CASSYGNYGYTF. The chain joins TRBV6-5 to TRBJ1-2; no reliable D call. The germline gives CDR1 MNHEY, CDR2 SVGAGI. The V and J ends lost 2 bases and 2 bases respectively, with 3 bases between them. This CDR3 contains 12 residues.

The table lists this clonotype with a few counts. A much larger clone sits a single nucleotide away, making a read error possible. J is TRBJ2-3 and V is TRBV7-2; TRBD2 matches at 8 bases. J gave up 0 bases and V 4 bases, and 6 bases lay outside the gene matches. This CDR3 is built from 16 residues. From germline, CDR1 is SGHTA and CDR2 FQGNSA. CDR3 protein: CASSSPLADSTDTQYF. CDR3 sequence (DNA): TGTGCCAGCAGCTCCCCACTAGCGGATAGCACAGATACGCAGTATTTT.

J is TRBJ1-5 and V is TRBV19; D is uncertain. The ends were cut back, 6 bases at V and 9 bases at J, with 12 bases in the middle. CDR1 LNHDA and CDR2 SQIVND come from the germline V gene (reference sequence). The CDR3 extends over 12 amino acids. The CDR3 spells CASRDMRPPQHF. The CDR3 region has the DNA TGTGCCAGTAGGGATATGAGGCCGCCCCAGCATTTT. The variable domain in full, with the rest retrieved from reference TRBV19 and TRBJ1-5, is DGGITQSPKYLFRKEGQNVTLSCEQNLNHDAMYWYRQDPGQGLRLIYYSQIVNDFQKGDIAEGYSVSREKKESFPLTVTSAQKNPTAFYLCASRDMRPPQHFGDGTRLSIL.